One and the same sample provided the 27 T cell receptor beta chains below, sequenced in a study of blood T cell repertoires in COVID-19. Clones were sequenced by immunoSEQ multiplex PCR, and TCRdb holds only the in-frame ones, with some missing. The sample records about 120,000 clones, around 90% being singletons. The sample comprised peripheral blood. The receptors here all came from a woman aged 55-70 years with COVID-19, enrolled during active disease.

CDR3 bases: TGTGCCACCTACCATGAACAGGGACGCTCTGGAAACACCATATATTTT. Protein: CATYHEQGRSGNTIYF. V is TRBV5-6 and J is TRBJ1-3, with a weak D call TRBD1 (6 bases). Germline V gene lookup returns CDR1 SGHDT and CDR2 YYEEEE. Trimming took 9 bases from V and 0 from J, leaving 19 bases between them. CDR3 length: 16 amino acids.

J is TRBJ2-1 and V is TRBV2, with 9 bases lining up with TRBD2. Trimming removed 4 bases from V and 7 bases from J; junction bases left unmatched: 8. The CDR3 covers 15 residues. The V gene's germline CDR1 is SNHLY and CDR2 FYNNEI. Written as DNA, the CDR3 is TGTGCCAGCAGTGTCAGGCGGGGGGGCCAGAATGAGCAGTTCTTC. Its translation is CASSVRRGGQNEQFF.

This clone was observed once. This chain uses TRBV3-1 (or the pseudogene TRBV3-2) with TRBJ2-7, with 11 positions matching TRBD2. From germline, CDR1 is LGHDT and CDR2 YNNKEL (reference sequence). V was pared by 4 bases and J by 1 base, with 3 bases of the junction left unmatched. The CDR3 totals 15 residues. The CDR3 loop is CASSPGTSGSYEQYF. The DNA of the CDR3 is TGTGCCAGCAGCCCCGGGACTAGCGGATCCTACGAGCAGTACTTC.

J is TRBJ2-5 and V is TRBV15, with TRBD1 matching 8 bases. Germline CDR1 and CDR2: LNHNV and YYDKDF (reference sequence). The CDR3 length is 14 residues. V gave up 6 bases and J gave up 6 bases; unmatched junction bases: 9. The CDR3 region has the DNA TGTGCCACCAGAGGGCAGGGGGCGTCGAAGACCCAGTACTTC. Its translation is CATRGQGASKTQYF.

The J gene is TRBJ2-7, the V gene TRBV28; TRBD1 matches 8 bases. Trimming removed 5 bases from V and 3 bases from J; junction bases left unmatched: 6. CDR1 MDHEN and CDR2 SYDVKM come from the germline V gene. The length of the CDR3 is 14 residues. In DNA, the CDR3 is TGTGCCAGCAGTCTCGGGACAGGATACTACGAGCAGTACTTC. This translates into CASSLGTGYYEQYF.

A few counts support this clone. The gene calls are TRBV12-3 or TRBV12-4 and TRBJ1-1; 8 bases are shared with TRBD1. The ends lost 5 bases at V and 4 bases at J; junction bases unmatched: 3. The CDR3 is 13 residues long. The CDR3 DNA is TGTGCCAGCAGTGGGACAGGAGTCACTGAAGCTTTCTTT. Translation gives CASSGTGVTEAFF.

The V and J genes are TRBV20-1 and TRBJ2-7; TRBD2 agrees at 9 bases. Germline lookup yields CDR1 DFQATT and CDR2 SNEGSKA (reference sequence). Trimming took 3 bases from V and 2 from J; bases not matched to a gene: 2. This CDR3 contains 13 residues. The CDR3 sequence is CSASSGGTYEQYF. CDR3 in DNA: TGCAGTGCTAGTAGCGGGGGAACCTACGAGCAGTACTTC.

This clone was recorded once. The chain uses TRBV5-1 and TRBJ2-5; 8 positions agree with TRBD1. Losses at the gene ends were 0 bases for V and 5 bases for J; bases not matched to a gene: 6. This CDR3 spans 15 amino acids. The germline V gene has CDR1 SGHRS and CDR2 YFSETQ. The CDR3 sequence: CASSLAPGGGETQYF. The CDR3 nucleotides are TGCGCCAGCAGCTTGGCCCCAGGGGGCGGGGAGACCCAGTACTTC.

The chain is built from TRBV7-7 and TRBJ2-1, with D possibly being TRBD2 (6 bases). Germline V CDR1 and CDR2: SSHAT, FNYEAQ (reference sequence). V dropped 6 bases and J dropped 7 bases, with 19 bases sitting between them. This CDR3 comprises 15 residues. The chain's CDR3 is CASSPGLASFNEQFF. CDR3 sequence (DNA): TGTGCCAGCAGTCCGGGACTCGCCTCTTTTAATGAGCAGTTCTTC. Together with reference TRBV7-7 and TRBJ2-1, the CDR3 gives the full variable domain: GAGVSQSPRYKVTKRGQDVTLRCDPISSHATLYWYQQALGQGPEFLTYFNYEAQPDKSGLPSDRFSAERPEGSISTLTIQRTEQRDSAMYRCASSPGLASFNEQFFGPGTRLTVL.

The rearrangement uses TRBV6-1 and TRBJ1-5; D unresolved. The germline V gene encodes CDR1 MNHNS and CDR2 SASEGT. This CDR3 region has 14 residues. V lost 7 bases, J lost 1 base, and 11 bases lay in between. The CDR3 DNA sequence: TGTGCCAGCAAGGACGGGATAAGCAATCAGCCCCAGCATTTT. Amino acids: CASKDGISNQPQHF.

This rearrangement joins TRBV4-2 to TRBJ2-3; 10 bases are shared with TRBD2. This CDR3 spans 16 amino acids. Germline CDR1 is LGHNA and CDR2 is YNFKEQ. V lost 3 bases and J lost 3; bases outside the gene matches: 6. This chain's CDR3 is CASSQDFSGGTDTQYF. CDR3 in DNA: TGTGCCAGCAGCCAGGACTTTAGCGGGGGGACAGATACGCAGTATTTT.

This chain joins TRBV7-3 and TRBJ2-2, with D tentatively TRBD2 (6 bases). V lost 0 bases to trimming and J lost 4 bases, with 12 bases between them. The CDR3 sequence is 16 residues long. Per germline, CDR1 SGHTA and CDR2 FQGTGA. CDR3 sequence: CASSLTGGTGTGELFF. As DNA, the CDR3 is TGTGCCAGCAGCTTAACGGGGGGAACGGGCACCGGGGAGCTGTTTTTT.

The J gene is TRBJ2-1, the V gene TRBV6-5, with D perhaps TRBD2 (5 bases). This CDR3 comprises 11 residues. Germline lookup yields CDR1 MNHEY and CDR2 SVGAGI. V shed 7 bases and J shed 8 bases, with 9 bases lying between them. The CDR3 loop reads CASIIGDEQFF. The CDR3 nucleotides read TGTGCCAGCATTATCGGGGATGAGCAGTTCTTC.

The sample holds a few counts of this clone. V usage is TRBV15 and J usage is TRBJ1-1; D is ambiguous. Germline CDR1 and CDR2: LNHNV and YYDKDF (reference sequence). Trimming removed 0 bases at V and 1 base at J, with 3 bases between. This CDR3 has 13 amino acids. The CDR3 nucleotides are TGTGCCACCAGCAGAGATCGGAACACTGAAGCTTTCTTT. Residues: CATSRDRNTEAFF. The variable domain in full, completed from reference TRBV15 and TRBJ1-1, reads DAMVIQNPRYQVTQFGKPVTLSCSQTLNHNVMYWYQQKSSQAPKLLFHYYDKDFNNEADTPDNFQSRRPNTSFCFLDIRSPGLGDTAMYLCATSRDRNTEAFFGQGTRLTVV.

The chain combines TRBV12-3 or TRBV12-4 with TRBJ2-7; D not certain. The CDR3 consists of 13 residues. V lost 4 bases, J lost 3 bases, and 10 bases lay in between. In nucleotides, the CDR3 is TGTGCCAGCAGTTGGCAGTCGGGCTACGAGCAGTACTTC. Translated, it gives CASSWQSGYEQYF.

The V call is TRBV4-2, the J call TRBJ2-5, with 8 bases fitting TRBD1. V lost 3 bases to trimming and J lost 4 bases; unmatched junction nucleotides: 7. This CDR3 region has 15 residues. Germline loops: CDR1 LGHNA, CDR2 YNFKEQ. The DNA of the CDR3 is TGTGCCAGCAGCCAGGGACAGGTATCAAGAGAGACCCAGTACTTC. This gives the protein CASSQGQVSRETQYF.

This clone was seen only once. This chain's CDR3 is CASSSSWPDTQYF. CDR3 nucleotides: TGCGCCAGCAGCTCGTCATGGCCGGATACGCAGTATTTT. The V call is TRBV5-1, the J call TRBJ2-3, with D unresolved. Germline lookup yields CDR1 SGHRS and CDR2 YFSETQ. Trimming cost V 3 bases and J 6 bases, with 11 bases left between them. The CDR3 sequence is 13 residues long.

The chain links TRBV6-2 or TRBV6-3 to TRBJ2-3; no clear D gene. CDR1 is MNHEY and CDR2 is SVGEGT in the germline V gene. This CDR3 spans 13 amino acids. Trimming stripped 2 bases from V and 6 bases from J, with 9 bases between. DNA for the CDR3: TGTGCCAGCAGTTACCTCGTACTCGATACGCAGTATTTT. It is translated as CASSYLVLDTQYF.

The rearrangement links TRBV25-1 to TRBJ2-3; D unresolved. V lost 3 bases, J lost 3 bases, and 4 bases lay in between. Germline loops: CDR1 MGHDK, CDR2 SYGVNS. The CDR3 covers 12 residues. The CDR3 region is CASSDQTDTQYF. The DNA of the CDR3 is TGTGCCAGCAGTGATCAGACAGATACGCAGTATTTT.

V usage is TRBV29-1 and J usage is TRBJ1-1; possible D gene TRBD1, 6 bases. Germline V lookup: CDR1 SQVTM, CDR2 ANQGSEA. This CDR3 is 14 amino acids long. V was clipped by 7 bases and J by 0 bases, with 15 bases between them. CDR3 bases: TGCAGCGCTTATGAGGGGGTGATGAACACTGAAGCTTTCTTT. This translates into CSAYEGVMNTEAFF. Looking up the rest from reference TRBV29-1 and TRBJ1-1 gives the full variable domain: SAVISQKPSRDICQRGTSLTIQCQVDSQVTMMFWYRQQPGQSLTLIATANQGSEATYESGFVIDKFPISRPNLTFSTLTVSNMSPEDSSIYLCSAYEGVMNTEAFFGQGTRLTVV.

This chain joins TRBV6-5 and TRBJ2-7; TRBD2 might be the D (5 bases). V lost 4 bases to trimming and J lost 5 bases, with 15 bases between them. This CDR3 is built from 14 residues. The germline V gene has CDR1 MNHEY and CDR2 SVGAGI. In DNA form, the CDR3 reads TGTGCCAGCAGTTCCGTGGCGGGTATGAACGAGCAGTACTTC. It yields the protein CASSSVAGMNEQYF.

CDR3 coding DNA: TGCGCCAGCAGAAGCGGGGGTTACAGCACAGATACGCAGTATTTT. Protein sequence: CASRSGGYSTDTQYF. The chain carries TRBV5-1 and TRBJ2-3; 8 positions agree with TRBD2. V shed 5 bases and J 0 bases; nucleotides not matched to a gene: 5. The CDR3 has 15 residues. Germline V CDR1 and CDR2: SGHRS, YFSETQ.

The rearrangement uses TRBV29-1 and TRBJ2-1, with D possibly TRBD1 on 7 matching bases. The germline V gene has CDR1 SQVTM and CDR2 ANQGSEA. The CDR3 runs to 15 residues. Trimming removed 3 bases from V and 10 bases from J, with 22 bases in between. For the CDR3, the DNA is TGCAGCGTTGAGTATCCCCAGACAGGGCGGGGAGAGCAGTTCTTC. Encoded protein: CSVEYPQTGRGEQFF.

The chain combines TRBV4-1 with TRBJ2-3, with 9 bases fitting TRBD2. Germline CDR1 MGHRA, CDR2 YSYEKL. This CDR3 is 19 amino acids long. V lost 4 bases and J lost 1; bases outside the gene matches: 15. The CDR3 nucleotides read TGCGCCAGCAGCCGTACAGGGGACTTATTAGCGGGGGGCACAGATACGCAGTATTTT. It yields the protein CASSRTGDLLAGGTDTQYF.

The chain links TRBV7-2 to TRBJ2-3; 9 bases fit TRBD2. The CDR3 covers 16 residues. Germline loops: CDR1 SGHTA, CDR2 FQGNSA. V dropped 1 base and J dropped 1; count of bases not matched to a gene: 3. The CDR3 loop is CASSLGASGGTDTQYF. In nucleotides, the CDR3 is TGTGCCAGCAGCTTAGGGGCTAGCGGGGGCACAGATACGCAGTATTTT.

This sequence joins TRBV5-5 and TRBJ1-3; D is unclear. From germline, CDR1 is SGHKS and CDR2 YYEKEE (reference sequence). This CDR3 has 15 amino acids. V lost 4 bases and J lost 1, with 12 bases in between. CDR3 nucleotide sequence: TGTGCCAGCAGCCAAGTCCGGGGATCTGGAAACACCATATATTTT. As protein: CASSQVRGSGNTIYF.

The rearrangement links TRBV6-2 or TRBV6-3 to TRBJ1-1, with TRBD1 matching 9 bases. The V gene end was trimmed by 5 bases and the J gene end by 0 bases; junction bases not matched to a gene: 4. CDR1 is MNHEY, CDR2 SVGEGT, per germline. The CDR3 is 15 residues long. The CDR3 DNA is TGTGCCAGCAGTGTACAGGGGGCACTGAACACTGAAGCTTTCTTT. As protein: CASSVQGALNTEAFF.